This paragraph reports one T cell receptor (beta chain). Clones were read by immunoSEQ multiplex PCR, and TCRdb kept only the in-frame ones, dropping some. Of some 180,000 clones in the sample, roughly 78% were seen once. The data originate from a study of blood T cell repertoires in COVID-19. Background on the study: Recovered status in Cohort 3 required two negative PCRs, clearance, or symptom resolution. The origin of the acute and convalescent COVID-19 samples was the United States, Italy and Spain.

The germline gives CDR1 SQVTM, CDR2 ANQGSEA. The ends lost 4 bases at V and 6 bases at J; junction bases unmatched: 8. This CDR3 spans 14 amino acids. The age range of participants was about 18 to 90 years, with residence in approximately 25 US areas. Cohort placement rested on clinical history that participants reported themselves. The specimen sequenced was PBMCs or T cells enriched from blood (not recorded which). This receptor was taken from a woman in her seventies in a cohort exposed to, infected with or recovered from COVID-19 (not recorded which). The chain recombines TRBV29-1 with TRBJ2-1; 8 nucleotides agree with TRBD2. The DNA for the CDR3 is TGCAGCGTTGTGGGCGGGAGGCAACTCAATGAGCAGTTCTTC. The encoded protein is CSVVGGRQLNEQFF.